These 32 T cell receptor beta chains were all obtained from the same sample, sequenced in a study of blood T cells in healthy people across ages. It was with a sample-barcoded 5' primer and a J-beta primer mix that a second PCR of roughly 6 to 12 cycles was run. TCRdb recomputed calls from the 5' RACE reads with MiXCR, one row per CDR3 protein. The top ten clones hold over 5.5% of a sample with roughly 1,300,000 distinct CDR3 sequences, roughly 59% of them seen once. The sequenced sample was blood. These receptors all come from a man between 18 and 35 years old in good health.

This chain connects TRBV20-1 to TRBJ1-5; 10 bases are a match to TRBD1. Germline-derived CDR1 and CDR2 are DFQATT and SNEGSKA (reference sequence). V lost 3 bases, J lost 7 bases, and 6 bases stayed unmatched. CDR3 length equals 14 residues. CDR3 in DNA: TGCAGTGCTAGGGCCGGACAGGGGGAACAGCCCCAGCATTTT. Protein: CSARAGQGEQPQHF.

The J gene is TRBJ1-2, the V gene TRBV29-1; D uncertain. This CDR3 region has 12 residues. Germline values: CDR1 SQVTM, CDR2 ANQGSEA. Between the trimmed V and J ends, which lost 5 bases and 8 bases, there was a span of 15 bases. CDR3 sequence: CSVPSDGRGYTF. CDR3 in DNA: TGCAGCGTTCCGTCTGATGGGCGAGGCTACACCTTC.

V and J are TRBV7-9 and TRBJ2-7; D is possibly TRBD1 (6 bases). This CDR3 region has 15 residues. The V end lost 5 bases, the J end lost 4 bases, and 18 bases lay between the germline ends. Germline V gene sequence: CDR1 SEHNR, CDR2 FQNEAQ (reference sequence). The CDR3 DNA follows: TGTGCCAGCAGCACTTACCGGGACAACGGTTACGAGCAGTACTTC. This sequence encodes CASSTYRDNGYEQYF. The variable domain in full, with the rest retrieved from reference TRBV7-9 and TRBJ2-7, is DTGVSQNPRHKITKRGQNVTFRCDPISEHNRLYWYRQTLGQGPEFLTYFQNEAQLEKSRLLSDRFSAERPKGSFSTLEIQRTEQGDSAMYLCASSTYRDNGYEQYFGPGTRLTVT.

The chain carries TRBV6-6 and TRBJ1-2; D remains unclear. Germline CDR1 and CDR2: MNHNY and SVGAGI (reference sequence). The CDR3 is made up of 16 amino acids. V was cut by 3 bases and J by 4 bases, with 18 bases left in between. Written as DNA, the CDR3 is TGTGCCAGCAGTTATTCCCGCCAGCCAATTAGCTATGGCTACACCTTC. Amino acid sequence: CASSYSRQPISYGYTF.

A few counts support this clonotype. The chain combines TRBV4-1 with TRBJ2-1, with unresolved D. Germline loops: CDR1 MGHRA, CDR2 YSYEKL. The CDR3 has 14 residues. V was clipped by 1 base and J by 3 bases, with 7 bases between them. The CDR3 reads CASSQVRDYNEQFF. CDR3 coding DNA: TGCGCCAGCAGCCAAGTTAGAGACTACAATGAGCAGTTCTTC.

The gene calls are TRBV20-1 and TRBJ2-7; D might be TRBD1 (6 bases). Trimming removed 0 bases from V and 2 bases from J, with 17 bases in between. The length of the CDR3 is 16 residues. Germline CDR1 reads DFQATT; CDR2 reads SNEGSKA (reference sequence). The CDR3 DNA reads TGCAGTGCTAGAGATATCGCTGGGACAAGTACCTACGAGCAGTACTTC. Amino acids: CSARDIAGTSTYEQYF.

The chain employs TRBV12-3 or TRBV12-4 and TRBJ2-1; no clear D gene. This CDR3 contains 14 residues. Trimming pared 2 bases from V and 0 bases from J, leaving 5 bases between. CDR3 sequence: CASSLWDSYNEQFF. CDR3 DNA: TGTGCCAGCAGTTTATGGGACTCCTACAATGAGCAGTTCTTC.

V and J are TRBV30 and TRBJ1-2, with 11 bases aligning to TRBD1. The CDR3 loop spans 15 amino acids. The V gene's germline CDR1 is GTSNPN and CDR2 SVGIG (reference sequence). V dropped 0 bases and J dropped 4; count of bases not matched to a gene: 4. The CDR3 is CAWSVLGTGGYGYTF. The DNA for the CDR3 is TGTGCCTGGAGTGTACTTGGGACAGGGGGCTATGGCTACACCTTC.

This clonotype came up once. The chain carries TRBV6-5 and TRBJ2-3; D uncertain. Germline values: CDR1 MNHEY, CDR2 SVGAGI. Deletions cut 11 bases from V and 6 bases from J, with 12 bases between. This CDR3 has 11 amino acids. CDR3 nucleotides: TGTGCCTGCGGACCTTGGGATACGCAGTATTTT. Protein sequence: CACGPWDTQYF.

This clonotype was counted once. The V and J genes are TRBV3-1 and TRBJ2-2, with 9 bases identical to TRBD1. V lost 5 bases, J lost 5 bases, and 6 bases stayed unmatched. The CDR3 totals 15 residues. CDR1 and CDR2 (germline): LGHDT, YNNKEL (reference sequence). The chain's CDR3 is CASSTGTGRTGELFF. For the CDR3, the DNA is TGTGCCAGCAGCACCGGGACAGGGAGGACCGGGGAGCTGTTTTTT.

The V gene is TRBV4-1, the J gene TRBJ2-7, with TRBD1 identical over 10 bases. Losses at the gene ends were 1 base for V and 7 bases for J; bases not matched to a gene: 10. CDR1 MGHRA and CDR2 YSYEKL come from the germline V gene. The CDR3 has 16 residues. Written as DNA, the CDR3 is TGCGCCAGCAGCCAAGGGGCCAGACAGGGGGCGGGGGAGCAGTACTTC. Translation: CASSQGARQGAGEQYF.

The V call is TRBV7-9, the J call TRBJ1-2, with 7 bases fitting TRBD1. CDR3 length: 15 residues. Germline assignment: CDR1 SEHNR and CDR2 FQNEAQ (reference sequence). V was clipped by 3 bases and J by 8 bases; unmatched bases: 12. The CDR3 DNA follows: TGTGCCAGCAGCTTTCATCTGGGGACAGATGGGGGCTACACCTTC. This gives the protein CASSFHLGTDGGYTF.

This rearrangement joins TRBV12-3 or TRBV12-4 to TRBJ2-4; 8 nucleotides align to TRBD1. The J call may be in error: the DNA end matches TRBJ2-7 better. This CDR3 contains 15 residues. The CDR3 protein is CASSFWQGAVDEQYF. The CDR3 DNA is TGTGCCAGCAGTTTCTGGCAGGGGGCGGTGGACGAGCAGTACTTC.

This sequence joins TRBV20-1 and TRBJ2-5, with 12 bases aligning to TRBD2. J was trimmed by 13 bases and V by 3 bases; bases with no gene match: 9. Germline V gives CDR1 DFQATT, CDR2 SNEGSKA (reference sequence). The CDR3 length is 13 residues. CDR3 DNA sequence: TGCAGTGCTAGCCTCCGGACTAGCGGGGCGCGGTACTTC. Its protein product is CSASLRTSGARYF.

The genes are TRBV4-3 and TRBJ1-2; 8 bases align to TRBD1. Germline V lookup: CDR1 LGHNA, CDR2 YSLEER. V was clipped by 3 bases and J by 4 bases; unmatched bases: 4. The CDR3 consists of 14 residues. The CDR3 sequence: CASSQKTGAYGYTF. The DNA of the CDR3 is TGCGCCAGCAGCCAGAAGACAGGGGCCTATGGCTACACCTTC.

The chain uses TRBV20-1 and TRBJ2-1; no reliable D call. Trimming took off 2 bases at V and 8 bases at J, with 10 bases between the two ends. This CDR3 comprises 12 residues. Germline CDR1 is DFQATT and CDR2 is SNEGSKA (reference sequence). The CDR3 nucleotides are TGCAGTGCTAGAACTATGCTTGATGAGCAGTTCTTC. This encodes CSARTMLDEQFF.

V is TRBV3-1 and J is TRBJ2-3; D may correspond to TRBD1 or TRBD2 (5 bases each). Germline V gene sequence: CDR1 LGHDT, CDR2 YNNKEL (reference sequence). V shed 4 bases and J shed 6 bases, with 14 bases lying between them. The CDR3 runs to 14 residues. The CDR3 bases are TGTGCCAGCAGCCCTAATTGGGACGTTGATACGCAGTATTTT. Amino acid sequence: CASSPNWDVDTQYF.

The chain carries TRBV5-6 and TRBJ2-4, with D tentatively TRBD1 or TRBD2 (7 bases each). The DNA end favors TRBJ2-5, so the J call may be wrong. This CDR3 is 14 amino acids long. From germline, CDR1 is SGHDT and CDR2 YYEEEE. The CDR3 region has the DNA TGTGCCAGCAGCTACACAGGGGAGGGAGAGACCCAGTACTTC. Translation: CASSYTGEGETQYF.

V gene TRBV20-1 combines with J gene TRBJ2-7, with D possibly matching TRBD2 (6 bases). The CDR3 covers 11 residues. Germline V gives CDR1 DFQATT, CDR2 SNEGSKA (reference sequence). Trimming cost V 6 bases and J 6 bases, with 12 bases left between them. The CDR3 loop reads CSAVTGVEQYF. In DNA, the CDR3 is TGCAGTGCCGTAACGGGGGTCGAGCAGTACTTC.

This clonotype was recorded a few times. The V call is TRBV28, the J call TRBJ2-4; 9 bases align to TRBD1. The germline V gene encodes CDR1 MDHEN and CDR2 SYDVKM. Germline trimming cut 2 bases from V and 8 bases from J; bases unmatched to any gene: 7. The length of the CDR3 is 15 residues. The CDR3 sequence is CASSLHTGGIYIQYF. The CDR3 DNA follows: TGTGCCAGCAGTTTACACACAGGGGGCATTTACATTCAGTACTTC.

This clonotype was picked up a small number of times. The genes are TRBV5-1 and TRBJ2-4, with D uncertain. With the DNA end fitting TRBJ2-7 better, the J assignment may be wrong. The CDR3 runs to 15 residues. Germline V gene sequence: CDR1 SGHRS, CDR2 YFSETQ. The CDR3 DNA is TGCGCCAGCAGCTTGGGTGGGCCATACCCCTACGAGCAGTACTTC. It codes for CASSLGGPYPYEQYF.

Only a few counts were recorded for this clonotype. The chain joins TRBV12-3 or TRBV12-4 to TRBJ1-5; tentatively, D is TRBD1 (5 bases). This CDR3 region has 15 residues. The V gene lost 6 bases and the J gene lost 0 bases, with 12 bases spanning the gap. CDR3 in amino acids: CASSFGGDSNQPQHF. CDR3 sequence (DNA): TGTGCCAGCAGCTTTGGGGGGGATAGCAATCAGCCCCAGCATTTT.

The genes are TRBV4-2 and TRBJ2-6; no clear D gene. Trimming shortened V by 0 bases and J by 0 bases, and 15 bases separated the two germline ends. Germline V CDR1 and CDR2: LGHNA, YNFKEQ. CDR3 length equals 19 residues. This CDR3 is CASSQDPLAARSGANVLTF. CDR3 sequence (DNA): TGTGCCAGCAGCCAAGATCCTCTGGCGGCGCGCTCTGGGGCCAACGTCCTGACTTTC.

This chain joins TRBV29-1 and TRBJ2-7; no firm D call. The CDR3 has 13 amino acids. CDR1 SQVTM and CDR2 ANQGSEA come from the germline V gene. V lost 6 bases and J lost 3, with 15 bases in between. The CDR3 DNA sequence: TGCAGCGTCAAGGAAGGGAAACACTACGAGCAGTACTTC. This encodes CSVKEGKHYEQYF.

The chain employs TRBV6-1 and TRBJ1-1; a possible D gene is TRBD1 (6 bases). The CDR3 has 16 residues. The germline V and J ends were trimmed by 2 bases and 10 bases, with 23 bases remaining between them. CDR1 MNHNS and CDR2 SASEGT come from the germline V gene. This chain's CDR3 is CASSEILYRGLRGAFF. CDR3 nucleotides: TGTGCCAGCAGTGAAATTCTATATCGGGGACTCAGGGGAGCTTTCTTT.

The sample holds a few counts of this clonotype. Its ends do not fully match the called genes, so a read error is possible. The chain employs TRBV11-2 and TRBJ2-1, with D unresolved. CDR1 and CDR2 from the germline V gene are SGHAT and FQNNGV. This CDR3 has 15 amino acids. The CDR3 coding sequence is TGTGCCAGCAGCCCGAATCCCCGGGCGTCAAATGAGGAGTTCTTC. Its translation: CASSPNPRASNEEFF.

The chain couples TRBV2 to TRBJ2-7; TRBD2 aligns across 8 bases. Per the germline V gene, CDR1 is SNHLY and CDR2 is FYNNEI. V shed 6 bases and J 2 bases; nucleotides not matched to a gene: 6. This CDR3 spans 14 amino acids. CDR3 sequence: CASRAGLAPYEQYF. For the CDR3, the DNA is TGTGCCAGCAGGGCTGGACTAGCCCCCTACGAGCAGTACTTC.

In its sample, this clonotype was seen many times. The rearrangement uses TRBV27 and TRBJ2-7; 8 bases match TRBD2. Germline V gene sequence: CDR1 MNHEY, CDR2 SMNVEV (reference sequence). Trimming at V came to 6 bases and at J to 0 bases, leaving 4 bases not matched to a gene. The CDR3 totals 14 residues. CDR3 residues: CASSLREGSYEQYF. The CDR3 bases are TGTGCCAGCAGCCTCCGGGAGGGCTCCTACGAGCAGTACTTC.

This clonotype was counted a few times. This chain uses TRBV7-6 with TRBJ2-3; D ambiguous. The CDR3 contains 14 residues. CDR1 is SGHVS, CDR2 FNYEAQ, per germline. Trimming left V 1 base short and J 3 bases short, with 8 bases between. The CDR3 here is CASSLGYGTDTQYF. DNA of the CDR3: TGTGCCAGCAGCTTAGGTTATGGGACAGATACGCAGTATTTT.

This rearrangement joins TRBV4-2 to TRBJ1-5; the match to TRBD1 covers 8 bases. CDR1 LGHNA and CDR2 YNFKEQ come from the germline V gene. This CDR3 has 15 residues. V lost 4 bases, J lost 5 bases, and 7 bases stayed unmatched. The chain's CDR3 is CASSLETGADQPQHF. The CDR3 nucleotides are TGTGCCAGCAGCCTTGAGACAGGGGCGGATCAGCCCCAGCATTTT.

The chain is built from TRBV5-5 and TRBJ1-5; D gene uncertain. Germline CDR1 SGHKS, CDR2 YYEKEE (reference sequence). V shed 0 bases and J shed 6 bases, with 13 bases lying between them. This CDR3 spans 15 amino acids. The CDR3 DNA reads TGTGCCAGCAGCTTGGAACCTACGCGGGGTCAGCCCCAGCATTTT. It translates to CASSLEPTRGQPQHF. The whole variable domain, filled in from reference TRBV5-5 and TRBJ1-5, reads DAGVTQSPTHLIKTRGQQVTLRCSPISGHKSVSWYQQVLGQGPQFIFQYYEKEERGRGNFPDRFSARQFPNYSSELNVNALLLGDSALYLCASSLEPTRGQPQHFGDGTRLSIL.

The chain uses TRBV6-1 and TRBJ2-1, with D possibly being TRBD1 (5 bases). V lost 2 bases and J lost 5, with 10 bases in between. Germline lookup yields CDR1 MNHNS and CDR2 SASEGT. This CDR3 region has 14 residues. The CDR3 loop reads CASSELTGNNEQFF. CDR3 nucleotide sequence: TGTGCCAGCAGTGAATTAACAGGTAACAATGAGCAGTTCTTC.